These 23 T cell receptor beta chains were sequenced from one sample in a study of blood T cell repertoires in COVID-19. This table comes from immunoSEQ multiplex PCR, and its TCRdb copy is limited to in-frame clones, with some not included. The profile covers a few hundred thousand clones, with 80% to 85% appearing a single time and more than 3% taken by the ten largest. Input material: PBMCs or T cells enriched from blood (not recorded which). The receptors originated from a man aged 50 to 59 who had recovered from COVID-19.

The V gene is TRBV27, the J gene TRBJ2-7, with 9 bases matching TRBD2. The germline CDR1 and CDR2 sequences are MNHEY and SMNVEV (reference sequence). CDR3 length: 15 amino acids. The V segment lost 4 bases and the J segment 3 bases; nucleotides outside the gene matches: 7. In nucleotides, the CDR3 is TGTGCCAGCAGTTCTCGGACTAGCGCCCACTACGAGCAGTACTTC. Residues: CASSSRTSAHYEQYF.

This clone was recorded once. The CDR3 bases are TGCGCCAGCAGCCCCCGGATTGGGACTAGCGGGTACAATGAGCAGTTCTTC. It specifies CASSPRIGTSGYNEQFF. The V gene is TRBV5-1, the J gene TRBJ2-1; 12 bases are a match to TRBD2. This CDR3 contains 17 residues. Germline V gene data show CDR1 as SGHRS and CDR2 as YFSETQ. With 4 bases clipped from V and 4 bases from J, the junction kept 9 bases outside the gene matches.

CDR3 sequence (DNA): TGTGCCATCAGTGAGTCACTAGCGGAGACCCAGTACTTC. It yields the protein CAISESLAETQYF. The V and J genes are TRBV10-3 and TRBJ2-5, with 7 bases fitting TRBD2. CDR1 and CDR2 from the germline V gene are ENHRY and SYGVKD. Trimming at V came to 0 bases and at J to 5 bases, leaving 0 bases not matched to a gene. The CDR3 runs to 13 residues.

This clone was picked up a small number of times. The chain joins TRBV6-4 to TRBJ1-2; 8 bases are shared with TRBD1. CDR3 length: 14 amino acids. The germline V gene encodes CDR1 MRHNA and CDR2 SNTAGT. Unmatched junction bases numbered 5, after V lost 6 bases and J lost 2 bases. The DNA of the CDR3 is TGTGCCAGCAGCCCGGACAGGGACAACTATGGCTACACCTTC. Amino acid sequence: CASSPDRDNYGYTF.

The V gene is TRBV14, the J gene TRBJ2-7, with TRBD2 matching 11 bases. J was trimmed by 4 bases and V by 7 bases; bases with no gene match: 12. Germline CDR1 and CDR2: SGHDN and FVKESK. There are 16 residues in the CDR3. CDR3 in DNA: TGTGCCAGCATCCAGTTGAACACTAGCGGGAGTTACGAGCAGTACTTC. As protein: CASIQLNTSGSYEQYF.

The chain employs TRBV28 and TRBJ2-7, with 7 positions matching TRBD2. Germline V lookup: CDR1 MDHEN, CDR2 SYDVKM. V lost 8 bases, J lost 3 bases, and 16 bases stayed unmatched. The CDR3 is made up of 16 amino acids. The CDR3 is CASGGGRDYFYYEQYF. CDR3 DNA sequence: TGTGCCAGCGGGGGTGGTAGGGACTACTTTTACTACGAGCAGTACTTC.

The chain joins TRBV27 to TRBJ1-2; D perhaps matches TRBD1 (5 bases). The CDR3 spans 12 residues. V lost 2 bases and J 8 bases, leaving 9 bases between the germline ends. CDR1 is MNHEY and CDR2 is SMNVEV in the germline V gene (reference sequence). The CDR3, as DNA: TGTGCCAGCAGTTTACAGGGTCACGGCTACACCTTC. Protein sequence: CASSLQGHGYTF.

The gene calls are TRBV10-3 and TRBJ2-7; TRBD2 matches at 9 bases. CDR3 length: 16 residues. Germline CDR1 and CDR2: ENHRY and SYGVKD. After removal of 6 bases from V and 1 base from J, the junction contained 10 bases not matched to a gene. The CDR3 sequence is CAIRVVWLAGSYEQYF. In nucleotides, the CDR3 is TGTGCCATCAGAGTAGTGTGGCTAGCGGGGTCCTACGAGCAGTACTTC.

This clone was observed a single time. The V call is TRBV5-6, the J call TRBJ1-5; D is unresolved. The germline gives CDR1 SGHDT, CDR2 YYEEEE. With 0 bases removed from V and 1 base from J, the gap between germline ends came to 8 bases. The length of the CDR3 is 15 residues. CDR3 sequence: CASSLGRMSNQPQHF. The DNA of the CDR3 is TGTGCCAGCAGCTTGGGGCGGATGAGCAATCAGCCCCAGCATTTT.

This clone was observed a handful of times. This chain links TRBV10-3 with TRBJ2-7, with 10 bases fitting TRBD1. With 0 bases clipped from V and 4 bases from J, the junction kept 6 bases outside the gene matches. Germline V CDR1 and CDR2: ENHRY, SYGVKD. This CDR3 is 16 amino acids long. CDR3: CAISESGDRGRYEQYF. The CDR3 DNA reads TGTGCCATCAGTGAGTCAGGGGACAGGGGACGGTACGAGCAGTACTTC.

The genes are TRBV7-3 and TRBJ2-3, with D unclear. The CDR3 extends over 15 amino acids. The germline CDR1 and CDR2 sequences are SGHTA and FQGTGA. Trimming took 3 bases from V and 2 from J, leaving 12 bases between them. As DNA, the CDR3 is TGTGCCAGCAGCTTGGGCCCCGAGTACACAGATACGCAGTATTTT. It codes for CASSLGPEYTDTQYF.

V is TRBV6-5 and J is TRBJ1-5; D gene ambiguous. V shed 0 bases and J shed 2 bases, with 5 bases lying between them. The germline CDR1 and CDR2 sequences are MNHEY and SVGAGI. The CDR3 covers 14 residues. The CDR3 DNA reads TGTGCCAGCAGTTACTCTAGAGGCAATCAGCCCCAGCATTTT. Translating it yields CASSYSRGNQPQHF.

This sequence joins TRBV7-9 and TRBJ1-2, with D tentatively TRBD1 (6 bases). Per germline, CDR1 SEHNR and CDR2 FQNEAQ (reference sequence). The CDR3 sequence is 14 residues long. Trimming removed 5 bases from V and 2 bases from J, with 12 bases in between. The CDR3 is CASSGSGVNYGYTF. The CDR3 nucleotides read TGTGCCAGCAGCGGATCAGGGGTAAACTATGGCTACACCTTC.

This clone has a count of ten or more. The rearrangement uses TRBV6-4 and TRBJ2-3; TRBD2 aligns across 9 bases. Trimming took 6 bases from V and 4 from J; bases not matched to a gene: 5. CDR1 is MRHNA and CDR2 is SNTAGT in the germline V gene. The CDR3 covers 14 residues. The CDR3 bases are TGTGCCAGCAGGGCCCTAGCGGGATCAGATACGCAGTATTTT. It codes for CASRALAGSDTQYF.

The chain recombines TRBV19 with TRBJ2-2, with 11 nucleotides matching TRBD2. V gave up 7 bases and J gave up 5 bases; unmatched junction bases: 15. The CDR3 sequence is 18 residues long. CDR1 is LNHDA, CDR2 SQIVND, per germline (reference sequence). The CDR3 protein is CASTPSGGTNPRTGELFF. CDR3 nucleotide sequence: TGTGCCAGTACGCCTAGCGGGGGGACAAACCCGAGGACCGGGGAGCTGTTTTTT.

The chain recombines TRBV3-1 (or the pseudogene TRBV3-2) with TRBJ1-1; no clear D. CDR1 and CDR2 (germline): LGHDT, YNNKEL (reference sequence). CDR3 size: 15 residues. The V end lost 1 base, the J end lost 0 bases, and 9 bases lay between the germline ends. The CDR3 loop reads CASSQVRAMNTEAFF. CDR3 bases: TGTGCCAGCAGCCAAGTAAGAGCTATGAACACTGAAGCTTTCTTT.

V and J are TRBV30 and TRBJ1-3; 7 nucleotides align to TRBD1. This CDR3 has 15 amino acids. The germline V gene has CDR1 GTSNPN and CDR2 SVGIG (reference sequence). Trimming at V came to 3 bases and at J to 4 bases, leaving 9 bases not matched to a gene. CDR3 DNA sequence: TGTGCCTGGAGAAAGACAGGGTTGGGAGGAAACACCATATATTTT. It specifies CAWRKTGLGGNTIYF.

The CDR3 reads CASSIDPRSEELFF. In DNA, the CDR3 is TGTGCCAGTAGTATAGATCCCAGGTCCGAGGAGCTGTTTTTT. The gene calls are TRBV19 and TRBJ2-2; D is uncertain. CDR3 length equals 14 residues. The germline V and J ends were trimmed by 0 bases and 10 bases, with 12 bases remaining between them. The germline CDR1 and CDR2 sequences are LNHDA and SQIVND (reference sequence). The full variable domain, with the rest looked up from reference TRBV19 and TRBJ2-2, is DGGITQSPKYLFRKEGQNVTLSCEQNLNHDAMYWYRQDPGQGLRLIYYSQIVNDFQKGDIAEGYSVSREKKESFPLTVTSAQKNPTAFYLCASSIDPRSEELFFGEGSRLTVL.

V gene TRBV6-1 combines with J gene TRBJ1-5, with D perhaps TRBD1 (6 bases). Germline V gene lookup returns CDR1 MNHNS and CDR2 SASEGT. The CDR3 runs 15 residues. V was cut by 2 bases and J by 9 bases, with 17 bases left in between. CDR3 sequence (DNA): TGTGCCAGCAGTGAAAGGGGGTCGAGCGGGGGGCCCCAGCATTTT. Its translation is CASSERGSSGGPQHF.

The J gene is TRBJ2-1, the V gene TRBV7-8, with 10 bases identical to TRBD2. Germline lookup yields CDR1 SGHVS and CDR2 FQNEAQ. The CDR3 runs 17 residues. V shed 0 bases, J shed 7 bases, and the junction held 9 bases outside the gene matches. CDR3 DNA sequence: TGTGCCAGCAGCTTAGCGTTCAGCGGGAGGGCGGGTAATGAGCAGTTCTTC. Translated: CASSLAFSGRAGNEQFF. The full variable domain, rest sourced from reference TRBV7-8 and TRBJ2-1, is GAGVSQSPRYKVAKRGQDVALRCDPISGHVSLFWYQQALGQGPEFLTYFQNEAQLDKSGLPSDRFFAERPEGSVSTLKIQRTQQEDSAVYLCASSLAFSGRAGNEQFFGPGTRLTVL.

The chain uses TRBV7-8 and TRBJ2-2, with D maybe TRBD2 (5 bases). The CDR3 contains 13 residues. V lost 4 bases and J lost 5, with 8 bases in between. Germline assignment: CDR1 SGHVS and CDR2 FQNEAQ. The CDR3 reads CASSSLVTGELFF. The CDR3, as DNA: TGTGCCAGCAGCTCACTAGTAACCGGGGAGCTGTTTTTT.

This clone was detected only a few times. The CDR3 region has the DNA TGTGCCAGCAGTTTAGGGGGCAACTATGGCTACACCTTC. Translated: CASSLGGNYGYTF. This chain links TRBV27 with TRBJ1-2, with a tentative D call TRBD1 (6 bases). Germline CDR1 is MNHEY and CDR2 is SMNVEV (reference sequence). V was clipped by 2 bases and J by 2 bases, with 6 bases between them. CDR3 length equals 13 residues.

The CDR3 region has the DNA TGCAGCGTAGACCTCGGACAGAAGAACACTGAAGCTTTCTTT. It encodes CSVDLGQKNTEAFF. The chain joins TRBV29-1 to TRBJ1-1; D possibly corresponds to TRBD1 (6 bases). Per the germline V gene, CDR1 is SQVTM and CDR2 is ANQGSEA. The CDR3 length is 14 residues. Trimming pared 6 bases from V and 1 base from J, leaving 15 bases between. The whole variable domain, filled in from reference TRBV29-1 and TRBJ1-1, reads SAVISQKPSRDICQRGTSLTIQCQVDSQVTMMFWYRQQPGQSLTLIATANQGSEATYESGFVIDKFPISRPNLTFSTLTVSNMSPEDSSIYLCSVDLGQKNTEAFFGQGTRLTVV.